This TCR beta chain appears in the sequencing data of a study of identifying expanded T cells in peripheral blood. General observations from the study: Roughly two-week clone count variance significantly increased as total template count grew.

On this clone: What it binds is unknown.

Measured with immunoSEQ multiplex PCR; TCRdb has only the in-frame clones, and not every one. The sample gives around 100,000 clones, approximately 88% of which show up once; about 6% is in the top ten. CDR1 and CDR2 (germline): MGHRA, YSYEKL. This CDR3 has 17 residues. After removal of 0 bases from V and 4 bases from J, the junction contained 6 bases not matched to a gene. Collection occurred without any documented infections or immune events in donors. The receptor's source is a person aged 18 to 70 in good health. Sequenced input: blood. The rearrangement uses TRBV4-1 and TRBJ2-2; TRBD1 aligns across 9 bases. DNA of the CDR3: TGCGCCAGCAGCCAAGAACCGGACAGGGGATTCACCGGGGAGCTGTTTTTT. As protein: CASSQEPDRGFTGELFF.